Listed below are T cell receptor beta chains from one sample, sequenced in a study of T-cell memory formation after mild COVID-19. Via MiXCR, TCRdb re-called the 5' RACE reads, giving one row per CDR3 protein. The sample holds 250,000 to 350,000 distinct CDR3 sequences, around 19% seen once. The sample comprised PBMCs or a T cell subset sorted from them (not recorded which). These receptors were collected from a man younger than 35 who had mild COVID-19 (a few samples of this study predate the infection). Cell type and time point are not known. The CDR3 runs from the conserved cysteine through the conserved F or W. D genes are given only for firm matches. For some rows the clone size is stated as once, few or many, or as a class when expanded; others skip it.

>18|TRBV7-2|-|TRBD2|TRBJ2-3
TGTGCCAGCAGCGCCCGGAGGGTTCTTGCGGGGGGCACAGATACGCAGTATTTT
CASSARRVLAGGTDTQYF
>17|TRBV7-3|-|TRBD2|TRBJ2-3
TGTGCCAGCAGCTTAGGACTAGCGGGGGGATTTTCAGATACGCAGTATTTT
CASSLGLAGGFSDTQYF
>14|TRBV7-2|-|-|TRBJ1-1
TGTGCCAGCAGCTTTACTTATCAGAACACTGAAGCTTTCTTT
CASSFTYQNTEAFF
>14|TRBV10-3|few|-|TRBJ2-7
TGTGCCACTATGCCCCAAACGGGGACTTCCAAGCAGTACTTC
CATMPQTGTSKQYF
>14|TRBV11-2|few|-|TRBJ2-1
TGTGCCACCACGGGGCAGGGAAGAGGGAATGAGCAGTTCTTC
CATTGQGRGNEQFF
>11|TRBV6-6|few|-|TRBJ1-4
TGTGCCAGCAGTTACTTTGAAAAACTGTTTTTT
CASSYFEKLFF
>12|TRBV7-2|few|-|TRBJ2-1
TGTGCCAGCAGCACCCGGACCCGCGACTTGTTCTTC
CASSTRTRDLFF
>14|TRBV7-9|many|-|TRBJ1-2
TGTGCCAGCAGCTTTGGAAGCGAAATTGGTGGCTACACCTTC
CASSFGSEIGGYTF
>13|TRBV7-9|-|-|TRBJ1-2
TGTGCCAGCAGCTTAGATTACGCAGATGGCTACACCTTC
CASSLDYADGYTF
>14|TRBV20-1|-|TRBD2|TRBJ2-3
TGCAGTGCTATAAGCGGGGGGGGCACAGATACGCAGTATTTT
CSAISGGGTDTQYF
>17|TRBV10-1|-|-|TRBJ2-3
TGCGCCAGCAGTGATACTGTCGTGAGACAGTCGTTGAATACGCAGTATTTT
CASSDTVVRQSLNTQYF
>16|TRBV20-1|-|TRBD2|TRBJ2-3
TGCAGTGCTAGGGGGACTAGCGCAATAAGCACAGATACGCAGTATTTT
CSARGTSAISTDTQYF
>14|TRBV20-1|-|TRBD1|TRBJ2-1
TGCAGTGCCAGGGACAGGTCCACCTACAATGAGCAGTTCTTC
CSARDRSTYNEQFF
>13|TRBV5-1|few|-|TRBJ1-2
TGCGCCAGCAGCTTGAGGGGCGCTCAGGGCTACACCTTC
CASSLRGAQGYTF
>16|TRBV18|-|-|TRBJ1-4
TGTGCCAGCTCACCCACTGGGCCCGGGAGCCCCGAAAAACTGTTTTTT
CASSPTGPGSPEKLFF
>14|TRBV4-2|-|TRBD1|TRBJ2-2
TGTGCCAGCAGCCGAAACAGGGGCACCGGGGAGCTGTTTTTT
CASSRNRGTGELFF
>13|TRBV12-3/TRBV12-4|few|TRBD1|TRBJ2-5
TGTGCCAGCAGGCCGGGACAGAGCGGGACCCAGTACTTC
CASRPGQSGTQYF
>16|TRBV20-1|-|TRBD1|TRBJ1-1
TGCAGTGCACAACAGGGGGCTGTTTTCCAGGGGTCTGAAGCTTTCTTT
CSAQQGAVFQGSEAFF
>13|TRBV7-8|-|-|TRBJ1-1
TGTGCCAGCATTGAAGGGGGTGACACTGAAGCTTTCTTT
CASIEGGDTEAFF
>14|TRBV12-3/TRBV12-4|many|-|TRBJ2-2
TGTGCCAGCAGTTTTAGCCACATGGCTGGGGAGCTGTTTTTT
CASSFSHMAGELFF
>16|TRBV5-5|many|-|TRBJ2-4
TGTGCCAGCAGCCCCAGGGTCTTACTAGCCAAAAACATTCAGTACTTC
CASSPRVLLAKNIQYF
>15|TRBV5-1|few|-|TRBJ2-1
TGCGCCAGCAGACTCCACTTGAGCTCCTACAATGAGCAGTTCTTC
CASRLHLSSYNEQFF
>15|TRBV20-1|-|TRBD2|TRBJ2-7
TGCAGTGCTGTCGCAACTCTAGCGGGGACCTACGAGCAGTACTTC
CSAVATLAGTYEQYF
>15|TRBV4-1|few|-|TRBJ2-5
TGCGCCAGCAGCCACCGCACGGGCACACAAGAGACCCAGTACTTC
CASSHRTGTQETQYF
>11|TRBV20-1|few|-|TRBJ2-1
TGCAGTGCTAGTAAGGGGGATGAGCAGTTCTTC
CSASKGDEQFF
>12|TRBV24-1|-|-|TRBJ2-1
TGTGCCACCAGTGGCTCGAATCGGGAGCAGTTCTTC
CATSGSNREQFF
>17|TRBV6-2/TRBV6-3|-|-|TRBJ1-2
TGTGCCAGCAGTTACTCCCCCCCGGACGGCGGTAACTATGGCTACACCTTC
CASSYSPPDGGNYGYTF
>14|TRBV9|many|-|TRBJ2-2
TGTGCCAGCAGCCCGGCAGTGAACACCGGGGAGCTGTTTTTT
CASSPAVNTGELFF
>15|TRBV7-9|-|TRBD1|TRBJ2-2
TGTGCCAGCAGCTCGCCGGACAGGGTTGGCGGGGAGCTGTTTTTT
CASSSPDRVGGELFF
>20|TRBV6-4|-|-|TRBJ1-5
TGTGCCAGCAGTGAATGGGCTTACGCTTCAACCGAATATAGCAATCAGCCCCAGCATTTT
CASSEWAYASTEYSNQPQHF
>12|TRBV20-1|-|-|TRBJ1-2
TGCAGTGCGGGGACTTTGGAGTATGGCTACACCTTC
CSAGTLEYGYTF
>20|TRBV4-1|-|-|TRBJ1-2
TGCGCCAGCAGCCAAGTTCAAGCCCCAACATCCGGGACAAATAACTATGGCTACACCTTC
CASSQVQAPTSGTNNYGYTF
>15|TRBV4-1|few|TRBD1|TRBJ1-4
TGCGCCAGCAGCCAAGTACAGGGGGCTAATGAAAAACTGTTTTTT
CASSQVQGANEKLFF
>15|TRBV4-3|-|TRBD2|TRBJ2-1
TGCGCCAGCAGCCAGAGCGGGGGCCGCCTCGATGAGCAGTTCTTC
CASSQSGGRLDEQFF
>15|TRBV5-1|few|TRBD2|TRBJ2-2
TGCGCCAGCAGCCGACTAGCGGGGAAGGCCGGGGAGCTGTTTTTT
CASSRLAGKAGELFF
>13|TRBV20-1|-|-|TRBJ2-1
TGCAGTGCTAGAGATCGGGACAACTATGAGCAGTTCTTC
CSARDRDNYEQFF
>14|TRBV2|-|-|TRBJ1-6
TGTGCCAGCAGTGATCTCAGCTCAGAATCACCCCTCCACTTT
CASSDLSSESPLHF
>12|TRBV5-4|few|-|TRBJ1-1
TGTGCCAGCAGCTTGGGGGGGTTTGAAGCTTTCTTT
CASSLGGFEAFF
>13|TRBV7-3|many|-|TRBJ2-5
TGTGCCAGCAGCTTCGGGGGTGGGGAGACCCAGTACTTC
CASSFGGGETQYF
>15|TRBV7-9|-|-|TRBJ1-2
TGTGCCAGCAGCTTTGGGGCAGGGACATTCGTTGGCTACACCTTC
CASSFGAGTFVGYTF
>14|TRBV7-9|few|-|TRBJ2-7
TGTGCCAGCAGCTTAAGCAGAGGGGAAGACGAGCAGTACTTC
CASSLSRGEDEQYF
>17|TRBV4-3|-|-|TRBJ2-1
TGCGCCAGCAGCCAAGAACCAGGGGCGAGCTCCTACAATGAGCAGTTCTTC
CASSQEPGASSYNEQFF
>15|TRBV29-1|few|TRBD1|TRBJ1-2
TGCAGCGTTGACGGGACAGGGGGCTCTAACTATGGCTACACCTTC
CSVDGTGGSNYGYTF
>18|TRBV12-3/TRBV12-4|many|TRBD2|TRBJ2-3
TGTGCCAGCACCCCCGTCATACTAGCGGGGGGGCCCGGAGATACGCAGTATTTT
CASTPVILAGGPGDTQYF
>14|TRBV3-1|-|-|TRBJ2-2
TGTGCCAGCAGCCAAGTTTCGGTGGCCGGGGAGCTGTTTTTT
CASSQVSVAGELFF
>13|TRBV29-1|once|-|TRBJ2-3
TGCAGCGTTGGAGGACACGAGCGAGATACGCAGTATTTT
CSVGGHERDTQYF
>14|TRBV6-2/TRBV6-3|few|-|TRBJ1-5
TGTGCCAGCAGTTACCCCGGGGGTGGGCAGCCCCAGCATTTT
CASSYPGGGQPQHF
>18|TRBV3-1|-|TRBD2|TRBJ2-3
TGTGCCAGCAGCCGAGGACTAGCGGGACCCTGGGGCACAGATACGCAGTATTTT
CASSRGLAGPWGTDTQYF
>12|TRBV19|-|-|TRBJ1-6
TGTGCCAGTAGTGCGTATGGGTCACCCCTCCACTTT
CASSAYGSPLHF
>15|TRBV27|-|-|TRBJ1-5
TGTGCCAGCAGTCCGGACCTTTGGAGCAATCAGCCCCAGCATTTT
CASSPDLWSNQPQHF
>14|TRBV6-5|few|-|TRBJ1-6
TGTGCCAGCAGTTCTCCGACGGAGAATTCACCCCTCCACTTT
CASSSPTENSPLHF
>13|TRBV5-1|-|-|TRBJ2-5
TGCGCCAGCAGCTCGGAGGTCCGGGAGACCCAGTACTTC
CASSSEVRETQYF
>13|TRBV12-5|-|-|TRBJ2-7
TGTGCTAGTGGTTTGTCGTCACTCGGCGAGCAGTACTTC
CASGLSSLGEQYF
>16|TRBV15|-|-|TRBJ1-2
TGTGCCACCAGCAGAGACCCCGGGGCGACCCTCTATGGCTACACCTTC
CATSRDPGATLYGYTF
>15|TRBV6-4|few|TRBD2|TRBJ2-3
TGTGCCAGCAGTGTCCAGCGGGGGGGCACAGATACGCAGTATTTT
CASSVQRGGTDTQYF